This TCR beta chain was observed in a study of blood T cell repertoires in COVID-19. The wider study: The origin of the acute and convalescent COVID-19 samples was the United States, Italy and Spain. Nucleic acid was either cDNA or gDNA, and it came from T cells, B-cell-depleted T cells, or PBMCs.

Per the germline V gene, CDR1 is LGHDT and CDR2 is YNNKEL (reference sequence). The CDR3 loop spans 12 amino acids. The ends were cut back, 1 base at V and 7 bases at J, with 7 bases in the middle. Assay: immunoSEQ multiplex PCR; the TCRdb copy retains only in-frame clones and omits some. Here the sample spans some 180,000 clones, roughly 76% being singletons. The source is a woman aged 50 to 65 with active or convalescent COVID-19. The sequenced sample was peripheral blood. The chain couples TRBV3-1 (or the pseudogene TRBV3-2) to TRBJ1-1, with D unresolved. CDR3 bases: TGTGCCAGCAGCCAAGCGGCGGGTGAAGCTTTCTTT. Its translation is CASSQAAGEAFF.